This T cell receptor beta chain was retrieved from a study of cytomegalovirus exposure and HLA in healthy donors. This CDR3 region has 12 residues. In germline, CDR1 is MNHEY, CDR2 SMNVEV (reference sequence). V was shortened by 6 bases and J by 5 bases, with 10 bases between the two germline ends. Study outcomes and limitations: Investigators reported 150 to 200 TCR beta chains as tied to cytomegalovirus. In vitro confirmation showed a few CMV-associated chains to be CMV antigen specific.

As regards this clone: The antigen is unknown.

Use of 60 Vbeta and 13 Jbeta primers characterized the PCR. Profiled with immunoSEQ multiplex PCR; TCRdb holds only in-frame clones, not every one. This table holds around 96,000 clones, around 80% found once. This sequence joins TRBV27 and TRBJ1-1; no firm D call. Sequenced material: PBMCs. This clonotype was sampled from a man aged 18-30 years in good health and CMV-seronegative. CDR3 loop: CASSTPGTEAFF. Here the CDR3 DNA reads TGTGCCAGCAGCACCCCGGGGACTGAAGCTTTCTTT.